This T cell receptor beta chain comes out of a study of blood T cell repertoires in COVID-19. Study information: Samples of COVID-19 (acute and convalescent) were obtained from the United States, Italy and Spain. PBMCs, B-cell-depleted T cells, or T cells were the source of the cDNA or gDNA that made up the material.

In the original analysis: Counts of nucleated cells, estimated from reference gene primer amplification, were obtained. Profiling relied on immunoSEQ multiplex PCR, and the TCRdb table lists in-frame clones only, not all of them. That table furnishes V, J and clone size, whereas the DNA furnished D and trimming. The repertoire holds about 64,000 clones, with 82% as singletons. V lost 7 bases and J lost 1, with 19 bases in between. From germline, CDR1 is LNHDA and CDR2 SQIVND (reference sequence). The CDR3 totals 16 residues. This sequence originates from a human donor in a cohort sampled during active COVID-19. The V call is TRBV19, the J call TRBJ1-2, with D maybe TRBD1 (6 bases). The source material was peripheral blood. As DNA, the CDR3 is TGTGCCAGTACCACGCGAGGGGGGGGCTATAACTATGGCTACACCTTC. Amino acid sequence: CASTTRGGGYNYGYTF.